The rows below give T cell receptor beta chains drawn from one sample of a study of control samples from healthy donors and cancer patients. The method was immunoSEQ multiplex PCR; TCRdb's version includes in-frame clones alone and lacks a portion of them. Of roughly 130,000 clones listed, about 91% are singletons. The specimen sequenced was blood. The receptors here all came from a man younger than 35 in good health. Each CDR3 is given without its conserved first and last residue. The order of the fields is CDR3 length, V gene, CDR3 protein.

12	TRBV9	ASSTGRDSGGYT
12	TRBV5-5	ASSQGVAPYEQY
13	TRBV6-6	ASSSERSLNYGYT
11	TRBV27	ASSLRSMGGYT
17	TRBV5-1	ASSSELTLGGRVNTEAF
10	TRBV5-1	ASRIDRSGYT
14	TRBV6-2/TRBV6-3	ASSYPGRTMNTEAF
12	TRBV5-5	ASAAYITRTEAF
12	TRBV7-8	ASSFDQANEKLF
11	TRBV7-3	ASSSQTGPRAF
9	TRBV7-9	ASSGQAELF
11	TRBV29-1	SVSTVAADGYT
11	TRBV24-1	ATSLRDNDEQY
13	TRBV19	ATGTRMGGTDTQY
12	TRBV11-2	ASSSRDTSYEQY
13	TRBV6-1	ASSEETGSGNTIY
16	TRBV13	ASSLTDRGASNTGELF
13	TRBV11-2	ASSFTGFDTDTQY
12	TRBV6-6	ASTSGTSVTEAF
12	TRBV28	ASSHRSADSPLH
12	TRBV19	ASTSRGSNQPQH
13	TRBV10-3	AIGRQGIGNQPQH
13	TRBV4-1	ASSQRDSYTDTQY
13	TRBV30	AWSVGGQDNSPLH
14	TRBV9	ASSSGQASGANVLT
13	TRBV18	ASSPELGSGNTIY